This T cell receptor beta chain was captured in a study of blood T cell repertoires in COVID-19. The overall study: PBMCs, B-cell-depleted T cells, or T cells were the source of the cDNA or gDNA that made up the material.

In the authors' workflow: Estimation of nucleated cell counts relied on the amplification of reference gene primers. Using immunoSEQ multiplex PCR, the repertoire was profiled, and TCRdb retains in-frame clones only, with some absent. V and J calls and clone size are copied from that table; D and trimming were computed from the DNA. The profile covers 120,000 or so clones, with 87% appearing a single time and roughly 30% taken by the ten largest. This clone showed up just once. The CDR3 consists of 14 residues. The V and J ends lost 3 bases and 2 bases respectively, with 11 bases between them. Germline CDR1 is MNHEY and CDR2 is SMNVEV (reference sequence).

This sequence was found in a woman in her 70s with acute or convalescent COVID-19. The sequencing input was peripheral blood. The chain employs TRBV27 and TRBJ2-7; D is ambiguous. DNA of the CDR3: TGTGCCAGCAGTTTTGGCAGACACCCCTACGAGCAGTACTTC. Translation: CASSFGRHPYEQYF.